A selection of T cell receptor beta chains follows, all from one sample in a study of T cells in Graves' hyperthyroidism and ophthalmopathy. TCRdb ran MiXCR on the multiplex PCR reads and lists one entry per CDR3 protein. The sample contains around 600,000 distinct CDR3 sequences, roughly 15% of which appear only once. The material sequenced was blood. The source of these receptors is a woman aged 50 to 65 with Graves' ophthalmopathy. The CDR3 runs from the conserved cysteine through the conserved F or W. D genes are given only for firm matches. Size tells how often a clone was seen (once, few, many) or the class of an expanded clone, and some rows leave it out.

clone_size	d_call	v_call	j_call	cdr3_aa	cdr3_nt
many	TRBD2	TRBV7-9	TRBJ2-5	CASSRGLAGRQETQYF	TGTGCCAGCAGCCGGGGACTAGCGGGGAGACAAGAGACCCAGTACTTC
many	TRBD2	TRBV7-9	TRBJ2-1	CASSLAGRAGEQFF	TGTGCCAGCAGCTTAGCCGGGAGGGCCGGTGAGCAGTTCTTC
many	TRBD2	TRBV20-1	TRBJ2-1	CSAFSGRASYNEQFF	TGCAGTGCTTTTAGCGGGAGGGCCTCCTACAATGAGCAGTTCTTC
few	-	TRBV7-6	TRBJ2-5	CASSLYLFQETQYF	TGTGCCAGCAGCTTATACCTATTCCAAGAGACCCAGTACTTC
many	-	TRBV7-9	TRBJ2-5	CASSATTGSGTQYF	TGTGCCAGCAGCGCCACGACAGGTTCTGGGACCCAGTACTTC
few	-	TRBV20-1	TRBJ2-7	CSARYRVSYEQYF	TGCAGTGCTAGATACAGGGTTTCCTACGAGCAGTACTTC
many	TRBD1	TRBV28	TRBJ2-7	CASSLSSQGAIYEQYF	TGTGCCAGCAGTTTATCCAGCCAGGGGGCAATCTACGAGCAGTACTTC
-	-	TRBV3-1	TRBJ1-1	CASSQGYAFMNTEAFF	TGTGCCAGCAGCCAAGGGTACGCGTTCATGAACACTGAAGCTTTCTTT
once	-	TRBV12-3/TRBV12-4	TRBJ1-1	CASSSRDGPNTEAFF	TGTGCCAGCAGTTCGCGCGACGGACCGAACACTGAAGCTTTCTTT
many	-	TRBV27	TRBJ1-2	CASSSTAANYGYTF	TGTGCCAGCAGTTCGACAGCTGCTAACTATGGCTACACCTTC
-	TRBD1	TRBV27	TRBJ1-3	CASSDGQGPFSSGNTIYF	TGTGCCAGCAGTGACGGACAGGGCCCCTTTAGCTCTGGAAACACCATATATTTT
-	TRBD1	TRBV27	TRBJ2-1	CASTRQGEDEQFF	TGTGCCAGCACCCGACAGGGGGAAGATGAGCAGTTCTTC
few	TRBD2	TRBV6-2/TRBV6-3	TRBJ2-1	CASRTSGRVGSEQFF	TGTGCCAGCAGGACTAGCGGGAGAGTGGGAAGTGAGCAGTTCTTC
few	-	TRBV7-9	TRBJ1-2	CASSLQEINYGYTF	TGTGCCAGCAGCTTACAGGAAATTAACTATGGCTACACCTTC
-	TRBD1	TRBV14	TRBJ2-4	CASSQGQGVLNIQYF	TGTGCCAGCAGCCAAGGACAGGGGGTTTTAAACATTCAGTACTTC
many	-	TRBV28	TRBJ1-5	CASSSYGLQWQPQHF	TGTGCCAGCAGTTCGTACGGCCTTCAGTGGCAGCCCCAGCATTTT
many	-	TRBV28	TRBJ2-5	CASSNQETQYF	TGTGCCAGCTCAAACCAAGAGACCCAGTACTTC
many	TRBD2	TRBV11-1	TRBJ2-3	CANSLARDFGTSDHTDTQYF	TGTGCCAACAGCTTAGCGCGTGATTTTGGGACTAGCGACCACACAGATACGCAGTATTTT
-	TRBD2	TRBV20-1	TRBJ2-1	CSARDRDLAGDPEQFF	TGCAGTGCTAGAGATCGGGACCTAGCGGGAGATCCTGAGCAGTTCTTC
many	TRBD2	TRBV11-3	TRBJ2-1	CASSWTSGFSYNEQFF	TGTGCCAGCAGCTGGACTAGCGGTTTCTCCTACAATGAGCAGTTCTTC
many	-	TRBV30	TRBJ2-1	CAGTGFREQFF	TGTGCCGGAACAGGGTTCCGGGAGCAGTTCTTC
few	-	TRBV7-3	TRBJ2-3	CASSLGVSRGDDTQYF	TGTGCCAGCAGCTTGGGTGTTAGCAGGGGTGATGATACGCAGTATTTT
many	-	TRBV11-1	TRBJ2-7	CASSPRDPSLYEQYF	TGTGCCAGCAGCCCCCGGGACCCCTCATTATACGAGCAGTACTTC
-	-	TRBV7-9	TRBJ1-1	CASSLSGMHTEAFF	TGTGCCAGCAGCTTATCGGGCATGCACACTGAAGCTTTCTTT
many	-	TRBV28	TRBJ1-2	CASSFPRDPYGYTF	TGTGCCAGCAGTTTCCCCAGGGACCCCTATGGCTACACCTTC
many	TRBD1	TRBV11-1	TRBJ2-1	CASSPGQGQFF	TGTGCCAGCAGCCCAGGACAGGGCCAGTTCTTC
many	TRBD1	TRBV5-1	TRBJ1-2	CASSTDRGIGYTF	TGCGCCAGCAGCACGGACAGGGGGATCGGCTACACCTTC
few	-	TRBV7-6	TRBJ2-1	CASSLPGISWNEQFF	TGTGCCAGCAGCTTACCGGGAATCTCATGGAATGAGCAGTTCTTC
many	TRBD1	TRBV9	TRBJ1-2	CASSGQGRYGYTF	TGTGCCAGCAGCGGACAGGGTCGGTATGGCTACACCTTC
many	TRBD2	TRBV28	TRBJ2-7	CASSLGTSGRDEQYF	TGTGCCAGCAGTCTCGGGACTAGCGGGAGAGACGAGCAGTACTTC
many	-	TRBV18	TRBJ1-5	CASSQKLQGDQPQHF	TGTGCCAGCTCACAAAAGTTACAGGGAGATCAGCCCCAGCATTTT
few	TRBD1	TRBV28	TRBJ1-5	CASTFRDRLDQPQHF	TGTGCCAGCACTTTCCGGGACAGACTTGATCAGCCCCAGCATTTT
many	-	TRBV2	TRBJ2-3	CASRMTDTDTQYF	TGTGCCAGCAGGATGACAGACACAGATACGCAGTATTTT
many	TRBD2	TRBV28	TRBJ2-7	CASSETGTSSYEQYF	TGTGCCAGCAGCGAAACCGGGACTAGCTCCTACGAGCAGTACTTC
many	TRBD2	TRBV7-2	TRBJ2-3	CASSSTWGTSGTDTQYF	TGTGCCAGCAGCTCGACTTGGGGGACTAGCGGCACAGATACGCAGTATTTT
few	-	TRBV6-1	TRBJ2-1	CASSETLAYSYNEQFF	TGTGCCAGCAGTGAGACCCTAGCTTACTCCTACAATGAGCAGTTCTTC
many	-	TRBV10-3	TRBJ2-2	CAISVSGQNTGELFF	TGTGCCATCAGTGTAAGTGGACAGAACACCGGGGAGCTGTTTTTT
-	TRBD2	TRBV9	TRBJ2-2	CASSVVLAGGIPNTGELFF	TGTGCCAGCAGCGTAGTCCTAGCGGGAGGCATCCCGAACACCGGGGAGCTGTTTTTT
many	-	TRBV12-3/TRBV12-4	TRBJ2-3	CASTHRSPSTDTQYF	TGTGCCAGCACTCACAGGTCCCCCAGCACAGATACGCAGTATTTT
many	TRBD2	TRBV6-2/TRBV6-3	TRBJ2-7	CASSYQASGNSYEQYF	TGTGCCAGCAGTTACCAAGCTAGCGGGAACTCCTACGAGCAGTACTTC
many	TRBD2	TRBV12-3/TRBV12-4	TRBJ2-1	CASSPTSGYEQFF	TGTGCCAGCAGCCCGACTAGCGGATATGAGCAGTTCTTC
-	TRBD1	TRBV27	TRBJ1-4	CASPTGGTGFKEEKLFF	TGTGCCAGCCCAACCGGCGGGACAGGATTTAAAGAAGAAAAACTGTTTTTT
many	-	TRBV15	TRBJ2-7	CATSRDLHSGAYEQYF	TGTGCCACCAGCAGAGATCTGCATAGCGGAGCCTACGAGCAGTACTTC
many	-	TRBV11-2	TRBJ2-1	CASSPQRMHGEQFF	TGTGCCAGCAGCCCTCAACGGATGCACGGTGAGCAGTTCTTC
many	-	TRBV30	TRBJ2-5	CAWSVLVGSQETQYF	TGTGCCTGGAGTGTACTCGTGGGGTCTCAAGAGACCCAGTACTTC
many	-	TRBV20-1	TRBJ2-1	CSARPPRDTAYNEQFF	TGCAGTGCTAGACCGCCCCGGGACACGGCGTACAATGAGCAGTTCTTC
many	-	TRBV7-2	TRBJ2-1	CASSLTRGAYNEQFF	TGTGCCAGCAGCTTAACCAGGGGGGCTTACAATGAGCAGTTCTTC
many	-	TRBV27	TRBJ2-1	CASSFSGTHGNEQFF	TGTGCCAGCAGTTTTAGCGGTACGCACGGGAATGAGCAGTTCTTC
-	-	TRBV7-9	TRBJ1-2	CASSPQTGFGYTF	TGTGCCAGCAGCCCTCAGACAGGATTTGGCTACACCTTC
few	TRBD2	TRBV9	TRBJ2-1	CASSTTSASYNEQFF	TGTGCCAGCAGCACTACTAGCGCATCCTACAATGAGCAGTTCTTC
many	-	TRBV18	TRBJ2-3	CASSRDTQYF	TGTGCCAGCTCTCGAGATACGCAGTATTTT
-	-	TRBV19	TRBJ1-2	CASSTTLLRGSGYTF	TGTGCCAGTAGTACAACCCTGCTCCGGGGTAGTGGCTACACCTTC